This record concerns one T cell receptor beta chain sequence. The antigen remains undetermined. At one end, the junction sequence differs from germline, possibly due to a read error. The source of the sample is a study of T cells in pancreatic ductal adenocarcinoma. Broader study findings: No significant tumor-blood clonality difference; means were about 0.11 and 0.072. Compared with tumor, blood showed more total productive templates and around 8-fold more clonotypes. The resected pancreatic cancer cohort was biased toward the minority with early-stage disease. Tumor-versus-blood clonality comparisons may be biased toward lower tumor diversity.

Clones were sequenced by immunoSEQ multiplex PCR, and TCRdb holds only the in-frame ones, with some missing. The sample holds some 16,000 clones, 90% to 95% seen once. The selected patients with pancreatic ductal adenocarcinoma had surgery but no neoadjuvant therapy. Germline CDR1 SGHTA, CDR2 FQGNSA. The CDR3 has 14 residues. This clonotype was sampled from a human donor with pancreatic ductal adenocarcinoma. V and J are TRBV7-2 and TRBJ2-7, with 9 nucleotides matching TRBD2. Sequences were obtained from PBMCs. The CDR3 loop reads CASSLAGPTYEQYF. In DNA form, the CDR3 reads TGTGCCAGCAGCCTAGCGGGGCCCACCTACGAGCAGTACTTC. Full variable domain (outside the CDR3, taken from reference TRBV7-2 and TRBJ2-7): GAGVSQSPSNKVTEKGKDVELRCDPISGHTALYWYRQSLGQGLEFLIYFQGNSAPDKSGLPSDRFSAERTGGSVSTLTIQRTQQEDSAVYLCASSLAGPTYEQYFGPGTRLTVT.